A few counts support the clone carrying this T cell receptor (beta chain). These data belong to a study of human T cells and chemical hapten exposure. In the source study's methods: Sample TCR counts, which ranged from roughly 20,000 to 690,600, had a median of around 96,000. TCRdb redid the calling of the RACE reads with MiXCR, one entry per CDR3 protein. These V and J calls originate from TCRdb's pipeline instead of the authors' own analysis. The sample lists about 120,000 distinct CDR3 sequences, around 10% occurring once. Looked up from germline, CDR1 is KGHSH and CDR2 is LQKENI. The V end lost 5 bases, the J end lost 8 bases, and 13 bases lay between the germline ends. The CDR3 has 13 residues. Documented time point: patch test 1, 2 weeks after DPC sensitization. Stated treatment: therapeutic diphenylcyclopropenone sensitization with weekly scalp DPC.

The sequence was collected from a woman between 50 and 59 years old with alopecia areata. Some clones in this sample may be carry-over from other donors' samples. The gene calls are TRBV18 and TRBJ2-1, with a weak D call TRBD1 (6 bases). Sample: whole blood, taken in connection with sensitization to the hapten diphenylcyclopropenone (DPC). The CDR3 nucleotides are TGTGCCAGCTCAGCAAACAGGGTCGATGAGCAGTTCTTC. Amino acids: CASSANRVDEQFF.